This T cell receptor (beta chain) derives from a study of Ad26.COV2.S vaccination and SARS-CoV-2 variants. Sequencing used immunoSEQ multiplex PCR; TCRdb keeps in-frame clones, though not all of them. Of about 350,000 clones listed, 92% are singletons. Germline trimming cut 6 bases from V and 0 bases from J; bases unmatched to any gene: 14. CDR3 length: 18 amino acids. Looked up from germline, CDR1 is LGHDT and CDR2 is YNNKEL (reference sequence). Study observations and caveats: Responses of T cells in total may have been underestimated by the TCR breadth and depth analyses. Those who received the vaccine showed greater spike-specific TCR breadth than those given placebo. Similar non-spike TCR breadth was observed in recipients of vaccine and of placebo. There was reportedly substantial breadth in spike-specific CD8+ and CD4+ T cell responses after vaccination.

On this clone itself: Its specificity is not known.

This chain links TRBV3-1 (or the pseudogene TRBV3-2) with TRBJ1-1; 9 bases align to TRBD1. The source material was peripheral blood, sampled after recovery from COVID-19. The clonotype comes from a human donor who had recovered from COVID-19. The CDR3 sequence: CASSNPWDREQMNTEAFF. The CDR3 nucleotides read TGTGCCAGCAGTAACCCCTGGGACAGGGAACAAATGAACACTGAAGCTTTCTTT.